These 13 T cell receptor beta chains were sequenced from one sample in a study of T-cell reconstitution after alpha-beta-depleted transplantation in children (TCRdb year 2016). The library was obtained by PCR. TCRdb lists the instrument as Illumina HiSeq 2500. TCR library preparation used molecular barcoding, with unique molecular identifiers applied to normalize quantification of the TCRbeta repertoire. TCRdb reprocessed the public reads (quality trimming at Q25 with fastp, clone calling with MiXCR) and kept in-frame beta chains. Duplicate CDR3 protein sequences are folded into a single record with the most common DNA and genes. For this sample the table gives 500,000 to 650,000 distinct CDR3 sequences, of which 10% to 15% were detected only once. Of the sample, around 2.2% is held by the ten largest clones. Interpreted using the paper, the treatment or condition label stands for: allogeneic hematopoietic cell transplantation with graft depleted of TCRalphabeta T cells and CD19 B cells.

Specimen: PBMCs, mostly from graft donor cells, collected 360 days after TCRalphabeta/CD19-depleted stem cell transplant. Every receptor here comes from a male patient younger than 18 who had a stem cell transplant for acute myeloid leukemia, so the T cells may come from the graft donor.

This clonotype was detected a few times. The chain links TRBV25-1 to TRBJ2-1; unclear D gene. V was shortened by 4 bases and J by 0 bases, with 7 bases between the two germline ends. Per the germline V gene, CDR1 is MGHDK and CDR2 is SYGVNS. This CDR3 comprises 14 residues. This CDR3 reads CASSGPYSYNEQFF. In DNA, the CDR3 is TGTGCCAGCAGTGGCCCCTACTCCTACAATGAGCAGTTCTTC. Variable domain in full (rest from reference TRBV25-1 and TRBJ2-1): EADIYQTPRYLVIGTGKKITLECSQTMGHDKMYWYQQDPGMELHLIHYSYGVNSTEKGDLSSESTVSRIRTEHFPLTLESARPSHTSQYLCASSGPYSYNEQFFGPGTRLTVL.

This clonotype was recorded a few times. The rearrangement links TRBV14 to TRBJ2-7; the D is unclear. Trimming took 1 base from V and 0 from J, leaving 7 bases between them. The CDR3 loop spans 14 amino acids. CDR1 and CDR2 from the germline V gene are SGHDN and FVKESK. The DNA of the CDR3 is TGTGCCAGCAGCCAAGTCCGAGCCTCCTACGAGCAGTACTTC. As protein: CASSQVRASYEQYF.

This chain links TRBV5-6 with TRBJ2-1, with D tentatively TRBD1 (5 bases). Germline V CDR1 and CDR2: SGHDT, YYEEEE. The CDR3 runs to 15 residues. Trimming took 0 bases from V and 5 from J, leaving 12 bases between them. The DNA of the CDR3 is TGTGCCAGCAGCTTGGTACAGGCTTCCAACAATGAGCAGTTCTTC. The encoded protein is CASSLVQASNNEQFF.

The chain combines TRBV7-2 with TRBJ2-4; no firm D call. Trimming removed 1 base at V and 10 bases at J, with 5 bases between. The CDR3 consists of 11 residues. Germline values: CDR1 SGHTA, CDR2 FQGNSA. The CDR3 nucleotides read TGTGCCAGCAGCTTAGGCGGTATTCAGTACTTC. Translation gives CASSLGGIQYF.

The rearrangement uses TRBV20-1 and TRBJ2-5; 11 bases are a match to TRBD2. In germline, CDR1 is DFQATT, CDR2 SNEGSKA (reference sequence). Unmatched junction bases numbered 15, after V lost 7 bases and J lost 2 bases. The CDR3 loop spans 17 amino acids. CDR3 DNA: TGCAGTGTCTCGAGCCGGGGGACTAGCGGTACACAAGAGACCCAGTACTTC. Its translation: CSVSSRGTSGTQETQYF.

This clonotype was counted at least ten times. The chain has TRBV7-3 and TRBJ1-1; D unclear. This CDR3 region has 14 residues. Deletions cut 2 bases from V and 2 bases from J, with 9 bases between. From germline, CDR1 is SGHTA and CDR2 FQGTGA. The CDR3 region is CASSLRPVNTEAFF. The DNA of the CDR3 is TGTGCCAGCAGCTTACGGCCAGTAAACACTGAAGCTTTCTTT.

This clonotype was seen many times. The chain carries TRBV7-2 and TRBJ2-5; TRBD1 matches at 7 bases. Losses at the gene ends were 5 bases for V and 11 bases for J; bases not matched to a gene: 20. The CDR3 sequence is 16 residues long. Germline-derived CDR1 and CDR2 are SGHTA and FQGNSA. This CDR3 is CASSTRGQAVGSRQYF. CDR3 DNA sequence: TGTGCCAGCAGCACCCGAGGACAGGCCGTGGGTTCTCGACAGTACTTC.

Here the CDR3 DNA reads TGTGCCAGCAGCCAAGAAGGAGCTGCGTACGGGAGGGCCACAGATACGCAGTATTTT. Protein sequence: CASSQEGAAYGRATDTQYF. This chain uses TRBV3-1 with TRBJ2-3, with 8 bases fitting TRBD2. The CDR3 sequence is 19 residues long. The V gene's germline CDR1 is LGHDT and CDR2 YNNKEL (reference sequence). J was trimmed by 2 bases and V by 0 bases; bases with no gene match: 13.

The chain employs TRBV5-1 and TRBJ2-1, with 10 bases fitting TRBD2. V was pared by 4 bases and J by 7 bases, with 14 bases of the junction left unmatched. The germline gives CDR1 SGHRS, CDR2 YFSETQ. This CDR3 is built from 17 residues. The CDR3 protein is CASSQKFSGRGGNEQFF. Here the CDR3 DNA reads TGCGCCAGCAGCCAGAAATTCAGCGGGAGGGGAGGAAATGAGCAGTTCTTC.

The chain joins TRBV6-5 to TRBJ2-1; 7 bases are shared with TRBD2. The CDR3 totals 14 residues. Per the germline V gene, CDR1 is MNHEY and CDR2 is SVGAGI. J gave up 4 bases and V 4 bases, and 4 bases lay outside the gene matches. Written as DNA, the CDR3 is TGTGCCAGCAGTTCTATAGCGGGTTACAATGAGCAGTTCTTC. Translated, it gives CASSSIAGYNEQFF.

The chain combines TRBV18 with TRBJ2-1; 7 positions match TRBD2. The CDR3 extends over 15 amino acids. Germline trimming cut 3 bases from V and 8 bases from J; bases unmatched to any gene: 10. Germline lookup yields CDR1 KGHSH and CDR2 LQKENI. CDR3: CASSPAGESPHEQFF. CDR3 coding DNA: TGTGCCAGCTCACCCGCGGGAGAGTCCCCTCATGAGCAGTTCTTC.

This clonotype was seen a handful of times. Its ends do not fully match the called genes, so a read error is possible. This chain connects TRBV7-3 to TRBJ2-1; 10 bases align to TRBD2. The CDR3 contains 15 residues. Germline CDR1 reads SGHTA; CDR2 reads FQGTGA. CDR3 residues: CASRLIGTSDDEQFF. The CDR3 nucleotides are TGTGCCAGCAGATTAATCGGGACTAGCGATGATGAGCAGTTCTTC.

For the CDR3, the DNA is TGTGCCAGCAGTTACTTATCGACGAGGCGCGCCAACTATGGCTACACCTTC. This encodes CASSYLSTRRANYGYTF. The chain recombines TRBV6-5 with TRBJ1-2; no clear D. The CDR3 is 17 amino acids. Per the germline V gene, CDR1 is MNHEY and CDR2 is SVGAGI. The germline V and J ends were trimmed by 1 base and 2 bases, with 17 bases remaining between them.